The 2 T cell receptor beta chains below come from one sample, sequenced in a study of CD8+ T cells in alopecia areata. It was cDNA, reverse transcribed from extracted RNA, that served as the sequencing template. Some clones are missing from TCRdb's copy, which holds only in-frame ones; the method was immunoSEQ multiplex PCR. The sample includes 130,000 or so clones, over 60% of them seen just once. Noted treatment: oral pan-JAK inhibitor, 5-10 mg twice daily. Specimen: CD4+ T cells sorted from blood, collected at week 4, from a patient treated with tofacitinib. These receptors originate from a human donor with alopecia areata.

The chain uses TRBV7-2 and TRBJ2-6, with 13 bases aligning to TRBD2. Trimming at V came to 6 bases and at J to 2 bases, leaving 7 bases not matched to a gene. Germline values: CDR1 SGHTA, CDR2 FQGNSA. The CDR3 is 18 residues long. CDR3 nucleotides: TGTGCCAGCAGTCCCGGGACTAGCGGGAAACCTGGGGCCAACGTCCTGACTTTC. Its translation: CASSPGTSGKPGANVLTF. The full variable domain, in which reference TRBV7-2 and TRBJ2-6 provide the parts outside the CDR3, is GAGVSQSPSNKVTEKGKDVELRCDPISGHTALYWYRQSLGQGLEFLIYFQGNSAPDKSGLPSDRFSAERTGGSVSTLTIQRTQQEDSAVYLCASSPGTSGKPGANVLTFGAGSRLTVL.

This clone has a single count. V gene TRBV23-1 combines with J gene TRBJ2-7; D uncertain. TRBV23-1 is sorted into the ORF group, with uncertain function. CDR3 length: 16 residues. V was pared by 7 bases and J by 2 bases, with 21 bases between. The CDR3 region has the DNA TGCGCCAGCACCCAACCGGGCAGAACCTCCCCCTACGAGCAGTACTTC. The encoded protein is CASTQPGRTSPYEQYF.